This TCR beta chain was recovered during a study of blood T cell repertoires in COVID-19. Study information: The United States, Italy and Spain supplied acute and convalescent COVID-19 samples. PBMCs, B-cell-depleted T cells, or T cells provided the cDNA or gDNA that made up the material.

In the original workflow: Estimation of nucleated cell counts relied on the amplification of reference gene primers. The repertoire was sequenced with immunoSEQ multiplex PCR; TCRdb's copy has only in-frame clones and lacks some. The DNA gave D and trimming, while V, J and clone size come from that table. The data contain some 150,000 clones, 80% to 90% of them singletons. V shed 1 base and J 7 bases; nucleotides not matched to a gene: 4. CDR3 size: 14 residues. The germline V gene encodes CDR1 SGHNT and CDR2 YENEEA. The sequenced sample was peripheral blood. The chain couples TRBV11-3 to TRBJ2-1; 7 bases align to TRBD2. The sequence derives from a man in his forties or fifties with active COVID-19. DNA for the CDR3: TGTGCCAGCAGCTTAGGTGGGACTAAAAATGAGCAGTTCTTC. Translation gives CASSLGGTKNEQFF.